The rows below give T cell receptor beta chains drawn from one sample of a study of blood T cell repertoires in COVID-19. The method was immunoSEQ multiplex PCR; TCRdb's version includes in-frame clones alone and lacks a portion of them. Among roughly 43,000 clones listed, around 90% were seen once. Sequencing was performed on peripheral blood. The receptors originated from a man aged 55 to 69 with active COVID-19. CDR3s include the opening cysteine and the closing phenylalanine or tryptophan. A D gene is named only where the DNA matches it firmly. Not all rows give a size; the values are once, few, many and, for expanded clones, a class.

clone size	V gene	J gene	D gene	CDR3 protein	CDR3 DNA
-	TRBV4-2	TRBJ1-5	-	CASSQHSRPDQPQHF	TGTGCCAGCAGCCAGCACTCGAGGCCCGATCAGCCCCAGCATTTT
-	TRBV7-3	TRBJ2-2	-	CASSWRGNTGELFF	TGTGCCAGCAGCTGGCGGGGGAACACCGGGGAGCTGTTTTTT
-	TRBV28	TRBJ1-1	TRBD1	CASMTRGTEAFF	TGTGCCAGCATGACCAGGGGGACTGAAGCTTTCTTT
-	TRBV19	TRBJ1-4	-	CASRMDRPTTNEKLFF	TGTGCCAGTAGGATGGACAGACCGACAACTAATGAAAAACTGTTTTTT
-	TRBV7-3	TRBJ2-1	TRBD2	CASSLSGSANNEQFF	TGTGCCAGCAGCCTAAGCGGGAGCGCCAACAATGAGCAGTTCTTC
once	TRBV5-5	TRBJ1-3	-	CASSLGHGSGNTIYF	TGTGCCAGCAGCTTGGGACATGGCTCTGGAAACACCATATATTTT
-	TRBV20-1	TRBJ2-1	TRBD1	CSVQGADEQFF	TGCAGTGTACAGGGGGCGGATGAGCAGTTCTTC
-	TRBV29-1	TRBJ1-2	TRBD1	CSVEGTGGGYGYTF	TGCAGCGTTGAAGGGACAGGGGGAGGATATGGCTACACCTTC
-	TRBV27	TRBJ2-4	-	CASSPTPRGIQYF	TGTGCCAGCAGTCCAACCCCAAGGGGCATTCAGTACTTC
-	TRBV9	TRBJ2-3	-	CASSVLQGTDTQYF	TGTGCCAGCAGCGTATTACAGGGCACAGATACGCAGTATTTT
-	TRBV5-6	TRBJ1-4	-	CASSRRVAQGATNEKLFF	TGTGCCAGCAGTCGAAGAGTTGCGCAGGGTGCAACTAATGAAAAACTGTTTTTT
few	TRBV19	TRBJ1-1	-	CASNSNPGAPTEAFF	TGTGCCAGTAACTCCAACCCCGGAGCCCCCACTGAAGCTTTCTTT
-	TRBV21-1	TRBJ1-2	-	CASTPGQGAVGYTF	TGTGCCAGCACCCCGGGACAGGGGGCTGTTGGCTACACCTTC
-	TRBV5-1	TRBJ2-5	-	CASSLTSLSQETQYF	TGCGCCAGCAGCTTGACTAGCCTTAGCCAAGAGACCCAGTACTTC
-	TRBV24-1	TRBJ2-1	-	CATSGGVREWRNEQFF	TGTGCCACCAGTGGTGGGGTCCGGGAGTGGCGCAATGAGCAGTTCTTC
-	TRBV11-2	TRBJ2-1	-	CASSPVGGARNEQFF	TGTGCCAGCAGCCCGGTAGGGGGGGCCCGCAATGAGCAGTTCTTC
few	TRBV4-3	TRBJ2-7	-	CASSQDRGYEQYF	TGCGCCAGCAGCCAAGATAGGGGGTACGAGCAGTACTTC
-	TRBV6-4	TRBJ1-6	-	CASSVGPGLGPLHF	TGTGCCAGCAGTGTCGGCCCGGGGTTAGGGCCCCTCCACTTT
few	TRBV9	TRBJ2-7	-	CASSVFASAPEQYF	TGTGCCAGCAGCGTATTCGCTAGCGCTCCCGAGCAGTACTTC
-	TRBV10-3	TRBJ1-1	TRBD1	CAITRGQGVTEAFF	TGTGCCATCACAAGGGGACAGGGAGTCACTGAAGCTTTCTTT
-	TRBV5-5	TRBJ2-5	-	CASSWDLKQETQYF	TGTGCCAGCAGCTGGGACTTGAAACAAGAGACCCAGTACTTC
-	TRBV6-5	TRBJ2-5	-	CASSSSTSWTQYF	TGTGCCAGCAGCAGCTCGACTAGTTGGACCCAGTACTTC
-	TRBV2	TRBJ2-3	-	CASSEGALPSVDTQYF	TGTGCCAGCAGTGAAGGGGCCCTACCGTCCGTGGATACGCAGTATTTT